This TCR beta chain was sequenced during a study of technical replicates of blood from a handful of donors. Germline-derived CDR1 and CDR2 are LNHDA and SQIVND (reference sequence). The length of the CDR3 is 14 residues. V shed 9 bases and J 4 bases; nucleotides not matched to a gene: 11. Clones were read by immunoSEQ multiplex PCR, and TCRdb kept only the in-frame ones, dropping some. The table has around 76,000 clones, 80% to 95% seen once; the top ten hold around 0.44%. This chain joins TRBV19 and TRBJ2-5, with 7 bases identical to TRBD1. The sample was T cells isolated from PBMCs. The TCR was taken from a human donor in good health. The CDR3 loop reads CASRGGSKGETQYF. The CDR3 region has the DNA TGTGCCAGCAGAGGGGGCTCCAAGGGAGAGACCCAGTACTTC.